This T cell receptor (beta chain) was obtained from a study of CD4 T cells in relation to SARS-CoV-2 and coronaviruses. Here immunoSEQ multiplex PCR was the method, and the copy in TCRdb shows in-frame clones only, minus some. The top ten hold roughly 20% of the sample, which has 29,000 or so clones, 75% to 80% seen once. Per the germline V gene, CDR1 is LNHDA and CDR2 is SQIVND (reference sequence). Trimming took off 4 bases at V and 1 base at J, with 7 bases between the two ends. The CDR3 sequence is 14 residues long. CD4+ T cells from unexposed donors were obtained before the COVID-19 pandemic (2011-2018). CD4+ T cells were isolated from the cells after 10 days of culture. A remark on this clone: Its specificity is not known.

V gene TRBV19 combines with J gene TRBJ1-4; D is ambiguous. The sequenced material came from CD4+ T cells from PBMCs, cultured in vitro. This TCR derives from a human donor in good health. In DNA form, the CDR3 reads TGTGCCAGTAGTAGGTGGGAAACTAATGAAAAACTGTTTTTT. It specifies CASSRWETNEKLFF.